This T cell receptor (beta chain) stems from a study of blood T cells in healthy people across ages. This clonotype came up many times. Its cognate antigen is unknown. Relative to the germline gene, one junction end is altered; a read error may explain this. Alongside a J-beta primer mix, a sample-barcoded 5' primer served in a second PCR lasting roughly 7 to 11 cycles. Every sample gave at least 2.5 million paired-end reads containing CDR3. TCRdb re-analysed the 5' RACE reads in MiXCR, keeping a single row per CDR3 protein. Of more than 1,400,000 distinct CDR3 sequences listed, roughly 40% are singletons. A minimum of 6 million PBMCs was isolated per sample. Whole-study results and caveats: Long-lived and aged donors differed, with more naive CD4+ cells and higher diversity in the long-lived. PBMC samples, being unsorted, prevented any conclusive comparison of naive and antigen-experienced cells.

CDR1 is MGHRA, CDR2 YSYEKL, per germline. This CDR3 is 11 amino acids long. Source material: blood. This clonotype was sampled from a woman under 30 in good health. The rearrangement joins TRBV4-1 to TRBJ2-1; D uncertain. CDR3 DNA sequence: TGTGCCAGCAGCCAAGGGTATGAGCAGTTCTTC. This codes for CASSQGYEQFF.